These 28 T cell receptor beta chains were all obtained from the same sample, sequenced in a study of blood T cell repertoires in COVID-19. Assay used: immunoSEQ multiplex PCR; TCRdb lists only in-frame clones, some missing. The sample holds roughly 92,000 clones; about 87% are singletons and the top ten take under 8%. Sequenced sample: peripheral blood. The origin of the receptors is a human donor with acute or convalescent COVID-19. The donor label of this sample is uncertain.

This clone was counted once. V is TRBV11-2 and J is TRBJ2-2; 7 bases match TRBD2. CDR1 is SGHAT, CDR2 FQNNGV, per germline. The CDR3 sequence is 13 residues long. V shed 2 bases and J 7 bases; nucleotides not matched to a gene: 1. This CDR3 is CASSLTSVGELFF. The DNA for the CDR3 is TGTGCCAGCAGCTTAACTAGCGTCGGGGAGCTGTTTTTT.

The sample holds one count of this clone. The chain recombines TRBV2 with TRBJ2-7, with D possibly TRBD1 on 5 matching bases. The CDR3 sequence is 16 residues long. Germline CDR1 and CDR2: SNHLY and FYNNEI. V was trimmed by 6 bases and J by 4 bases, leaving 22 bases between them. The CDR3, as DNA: TGTGCCAGCAGGGTTGGGAAGGGGCGGAGACCTTACGAGCAGTACTTC. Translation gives CASRVGKGRRPYEQYF.

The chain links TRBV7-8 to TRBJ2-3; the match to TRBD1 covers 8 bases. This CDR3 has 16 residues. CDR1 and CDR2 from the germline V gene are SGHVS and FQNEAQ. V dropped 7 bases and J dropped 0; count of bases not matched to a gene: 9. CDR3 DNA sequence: TGTGCCAGCACGGACAGGGTACGAACTAGCACAGATACGCAGTATTTT. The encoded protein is CASTDRVRTSTDTQYF.

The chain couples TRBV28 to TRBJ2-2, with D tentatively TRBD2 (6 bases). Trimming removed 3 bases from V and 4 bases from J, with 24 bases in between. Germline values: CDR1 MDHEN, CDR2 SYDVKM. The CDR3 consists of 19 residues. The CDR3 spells CASSFLPSTGKGLTGELFF. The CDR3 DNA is TGTGCCAGCAGTTTTCTCCCATCGACTGGCAAGGGACTCACCGGGGAGCTGTTTTTT.

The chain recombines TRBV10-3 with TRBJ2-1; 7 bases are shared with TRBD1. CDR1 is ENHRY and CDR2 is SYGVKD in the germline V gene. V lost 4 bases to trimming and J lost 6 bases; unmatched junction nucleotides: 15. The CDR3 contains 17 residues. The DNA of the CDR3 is TGTGCCATCAGTGTCCCCACCCAGACAGGGATGGGCAATGAGCAGTTCTTC. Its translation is CAISVPTQTGMGNEQFF.

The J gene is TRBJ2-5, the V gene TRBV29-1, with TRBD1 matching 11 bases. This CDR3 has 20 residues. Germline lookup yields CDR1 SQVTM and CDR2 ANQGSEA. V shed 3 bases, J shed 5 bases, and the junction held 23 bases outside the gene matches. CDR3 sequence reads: CSVDSPRDRGTTTTRETQYF. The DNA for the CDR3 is TGCAGCGTTGATTCGCCCCGGGACAGGGGGACGACTACCACCCGGGAGACCCAGTACTTC.

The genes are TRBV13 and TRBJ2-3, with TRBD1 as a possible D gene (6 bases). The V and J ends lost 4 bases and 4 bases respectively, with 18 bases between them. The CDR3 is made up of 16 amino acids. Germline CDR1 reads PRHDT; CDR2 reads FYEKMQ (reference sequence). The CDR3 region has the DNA TGTGCCAGCAGCTCACAGAAGACAGGAGGCGCAGATACGCAGTATTTT. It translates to CASSSQKTGGADTQYF. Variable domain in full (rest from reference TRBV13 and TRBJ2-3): AAGVIQSPRHLIKEKRETATLKCYPIPRHDTVYWYQQGPGQDPQFLISFYEKMQSDKGSIPDRFSAQQFSDYHSELNMSSLELGDSALYFCASSSQKTGGADTQYFGPGTRLTVL.

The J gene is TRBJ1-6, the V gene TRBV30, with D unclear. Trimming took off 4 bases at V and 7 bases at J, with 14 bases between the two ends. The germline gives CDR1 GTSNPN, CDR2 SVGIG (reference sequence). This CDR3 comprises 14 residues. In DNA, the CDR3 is TGTGCCTGGAACTCTGGAGGGCGCAATTCACCCCTCCACTTT. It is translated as CAWNSGGRNSPLHF.

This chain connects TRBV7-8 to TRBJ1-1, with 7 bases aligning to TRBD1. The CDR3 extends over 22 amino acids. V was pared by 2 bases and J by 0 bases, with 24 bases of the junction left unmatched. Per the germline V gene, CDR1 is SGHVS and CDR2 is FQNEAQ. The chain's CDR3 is CASSLRGPGQSNLGIMNTEAFF. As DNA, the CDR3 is TGTGCCAGCAGCTTAAGGGGCCCGGGACAGTCTAACCTTGGGATCATGAACACTGAAGCTTTCTTT.

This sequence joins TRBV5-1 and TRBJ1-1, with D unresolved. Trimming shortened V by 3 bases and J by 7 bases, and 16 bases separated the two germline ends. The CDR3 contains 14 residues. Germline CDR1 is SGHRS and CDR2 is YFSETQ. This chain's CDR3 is CASSSSSGVLEAFF. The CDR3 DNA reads TGCGCCAGCAGCTCTTCATCCGGGGTCCTTGAAGCTTTCTTT.

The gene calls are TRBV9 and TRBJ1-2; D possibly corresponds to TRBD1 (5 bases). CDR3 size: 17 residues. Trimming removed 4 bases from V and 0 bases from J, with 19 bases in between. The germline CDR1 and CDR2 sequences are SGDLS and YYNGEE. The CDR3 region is CASSPQPHRRANYGYTF. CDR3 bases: TGTGCCAGCAGCCCCCAACCCCACAGGCGAGCTAACTATGGCTACACCTTC.

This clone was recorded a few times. CDR3 sequence: CASSVGQRENYGYTF. The CDR3 DNA reads TGTGCCAGCAGCGTGGGACAGAGAGAGAACTATGGCTACACCTTC. V usage is TRBV5-4 and J usage is TRBJ1-2, with 7 positions matching TRBD1. Germline loops: CDR1 SGHNT, CDR2 YYREEE (reference sequence). This CDR3 has 15 amino acids. V was clipped by 4 bases and J by 2 bases; unmatched bases: 8.

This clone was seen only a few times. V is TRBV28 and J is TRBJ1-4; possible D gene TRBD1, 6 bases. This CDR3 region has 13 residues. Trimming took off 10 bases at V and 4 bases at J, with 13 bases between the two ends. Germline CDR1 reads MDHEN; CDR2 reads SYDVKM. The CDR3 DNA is TGTGCCACCGCGACAGGAAATAATGAAAAACTGTTTTTT. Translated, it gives CATATGNNEKLFF.

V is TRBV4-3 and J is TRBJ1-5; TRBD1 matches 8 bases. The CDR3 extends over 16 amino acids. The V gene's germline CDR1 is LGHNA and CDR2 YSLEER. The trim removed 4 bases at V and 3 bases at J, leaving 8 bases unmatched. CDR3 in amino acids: CASSPSGTGNNQPQHF. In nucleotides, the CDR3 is TGCGCCAGCAGCCCCTCCGGGACAGGCAACAATCAGCCCCAGCATTTT.

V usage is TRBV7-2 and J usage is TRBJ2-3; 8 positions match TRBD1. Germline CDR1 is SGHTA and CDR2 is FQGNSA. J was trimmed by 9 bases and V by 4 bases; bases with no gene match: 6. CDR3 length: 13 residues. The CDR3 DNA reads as TGTGCCAGCAGCTCACTCGACAGGGGAACGCAGTATTTT. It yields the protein CASSSLDRGTQYF.

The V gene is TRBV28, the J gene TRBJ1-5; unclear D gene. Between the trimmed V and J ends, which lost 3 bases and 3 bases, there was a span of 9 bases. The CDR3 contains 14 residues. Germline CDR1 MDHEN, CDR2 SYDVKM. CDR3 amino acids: CASSFSPDNQPQHF. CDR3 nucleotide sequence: TGTGCCAGCAGTTTCAGTCCTGACAATCAGCCCCAGCATTTT.

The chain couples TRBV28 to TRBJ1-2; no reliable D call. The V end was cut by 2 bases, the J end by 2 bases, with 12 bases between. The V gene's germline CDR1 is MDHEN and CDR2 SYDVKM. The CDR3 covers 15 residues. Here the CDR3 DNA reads TGTGCCAGCAGTTTAGTGGAGGACGCCAACTATGGCTACACCTTC. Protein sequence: CASSLVEDANYGYTF.

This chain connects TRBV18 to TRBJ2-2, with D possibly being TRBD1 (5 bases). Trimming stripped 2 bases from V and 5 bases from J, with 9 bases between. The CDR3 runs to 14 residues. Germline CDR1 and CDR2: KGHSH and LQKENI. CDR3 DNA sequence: TGTGCCAGCTCACCAGGACACCTTACCGGGGAGCTGTTTTTT. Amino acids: CASSPGHLTGELFF.

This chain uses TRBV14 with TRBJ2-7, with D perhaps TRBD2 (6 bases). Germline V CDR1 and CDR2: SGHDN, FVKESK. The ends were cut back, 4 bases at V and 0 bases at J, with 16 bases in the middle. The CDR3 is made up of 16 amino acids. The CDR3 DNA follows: TGTGCCAGCAGCCCCTTCCGGGGGTTGAACTCCTACGAGCAGTACTTC. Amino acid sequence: CASSPFRGLNSYEQYF.

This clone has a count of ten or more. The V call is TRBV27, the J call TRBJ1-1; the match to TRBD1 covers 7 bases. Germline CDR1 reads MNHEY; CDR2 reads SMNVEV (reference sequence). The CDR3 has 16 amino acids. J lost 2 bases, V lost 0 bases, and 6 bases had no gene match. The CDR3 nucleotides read TGTGCCAGCAGTTTATCCCCTCAGGGGGACAACACTGAAGCTTTCTTT. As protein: CASSLSPQGDNTEAFF.

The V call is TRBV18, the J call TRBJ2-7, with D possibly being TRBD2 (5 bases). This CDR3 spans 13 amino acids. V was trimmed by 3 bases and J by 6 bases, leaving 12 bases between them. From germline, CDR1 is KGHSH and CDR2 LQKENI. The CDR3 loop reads CASSPEAAGEQYF. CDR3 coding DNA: TGTGCCAGCTCACCGGAGGCGGCCGGCGAGCAGTACTTC.

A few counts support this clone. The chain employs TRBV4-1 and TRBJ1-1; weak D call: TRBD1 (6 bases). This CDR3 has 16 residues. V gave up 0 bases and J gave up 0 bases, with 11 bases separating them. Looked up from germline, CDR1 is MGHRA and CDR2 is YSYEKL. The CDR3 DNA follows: TGCGCCAGCAGCCAAGAGCACACAGGGTTGAACACTGAAGCTTTCTTT. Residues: CASSQEHTGLNTEAFF.

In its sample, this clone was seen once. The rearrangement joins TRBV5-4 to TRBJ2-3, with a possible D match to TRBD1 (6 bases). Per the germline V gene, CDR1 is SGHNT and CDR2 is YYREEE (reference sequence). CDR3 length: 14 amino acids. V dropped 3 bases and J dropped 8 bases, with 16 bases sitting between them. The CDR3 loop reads CASSYVTGSGTQYF. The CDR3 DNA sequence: TGTGCCAGCAGCTACGTGACAGGTTCGGGTACGCAGTATTTT. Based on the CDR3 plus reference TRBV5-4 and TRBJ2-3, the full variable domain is ETGVTQSPTHLIKTRGQQVTLRCSSQSGHNTVSWYQQALGQGPQFIFQYYREEENGRGNFPPRFSGLQFPNYSSELNVNALELDDSALYLCASSYVTGSGTQYFGPGTRLTVL.

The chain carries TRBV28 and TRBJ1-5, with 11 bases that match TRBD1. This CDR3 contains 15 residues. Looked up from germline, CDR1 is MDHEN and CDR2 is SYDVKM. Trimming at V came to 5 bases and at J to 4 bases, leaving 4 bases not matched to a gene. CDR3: CASSLGQGANQPQHF. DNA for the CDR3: TGTGCCAGCAGTCTTGGACAGGGGGCTAATCAGCCCCAGCATTTT.

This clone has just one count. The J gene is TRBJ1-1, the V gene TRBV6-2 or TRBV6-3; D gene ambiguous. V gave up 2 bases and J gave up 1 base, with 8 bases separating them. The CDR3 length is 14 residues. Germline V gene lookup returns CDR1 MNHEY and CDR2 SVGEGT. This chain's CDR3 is CASSYSVRNTEAFF. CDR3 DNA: TGTGCCAGCAGTTACAGCGTCAGGAACACTGAAGCTTTCTTT.

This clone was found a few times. DNA of the CDR3: TGCGCCAGCAGCTCAAGACAGGGTAAAGGGTATGGCTACACCTTC. Translating gives CASSSRQGKGYGYTF. The J gene is TRBJ1-2, the V gene TRBV5-1; 7 bases map to TRBD1. The J segment lost 5 bases and the V segment lost 3 bases, leaving 10 bases of the junction unmatched. Germline-derived CDR1 and CDR2 are SGHRS and YFSETQ. The CDR3 has 15 residues.

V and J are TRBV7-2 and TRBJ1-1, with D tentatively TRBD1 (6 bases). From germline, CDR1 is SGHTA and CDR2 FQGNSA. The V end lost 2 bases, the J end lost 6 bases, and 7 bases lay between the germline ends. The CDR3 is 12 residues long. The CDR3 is CASSLYRAEAFF. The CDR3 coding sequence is TGTGCCAGCAGCTTATACAGGGCTGAAGCTTTCTTT.

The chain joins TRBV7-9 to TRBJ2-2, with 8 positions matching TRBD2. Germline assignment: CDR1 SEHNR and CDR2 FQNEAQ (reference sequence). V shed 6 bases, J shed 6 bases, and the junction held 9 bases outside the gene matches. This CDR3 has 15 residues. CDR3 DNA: TGTGCCAGCAGGTCCTCCACGGGGGGGGCCGGGGAGCTGTTTTTT. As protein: CASRSSTGGAGELFF.